This T cell receptor (beta chain) is from a study of Ad26.COV2.S vaccination and SARS-CoV-2 variants. This clone was found once. Treatment in this sample: around 19 received Ad26.COV2.S at low or high dose, single or two shots; about 5 received placebo; per-sample allocation not given. Sampling occurred on day 63 after the first vaccine or placebo injection. As its vector, the vaccine had Ad26, which expressed Wuhan-strain SARS-CoV-2 spike. TCRdb keeps only in-frame clones here, not all; method: immunoSEQ multiplex PCR. This table has 240,000 or so clones, roughly 90% appearing once. Between the trimmed V and J ends, which lost 5 bases and 0 bases, there was a span of 11 bases. CDR1 SGHTA and CDR2 FQGNSA come from the germline V gene. CDR3 size: 15 residues.

The source of this sequence is a person aged 18 to 59 who received the Ad26.COV2.S COVID-19 vaccine or a placebo. The chain couples TRBV7-2 to TRBJ2-1, with unresolved D. The sample in question was peripheral blood, obtained in a trial of Ad26.COV2.S vaccine versus placebo. CDR3 protein: CASSLAVRSYNEQFF. In DNA, the CDR3 is TGTGCCAGCAGCCTCGCCGTACGCTCCTACAATGAGCAGTTCTTC.